This note documents a single TCR beta chain sequence. Original data processing: Nucleated cell counts were estimated from reference gene primer amplification. The data were produced by immunoSEQ multiplex PCR, yet TCRdb's version contains in-frame clones alone and is incomplete. The V and J calls and clone size come from that table; D and trimming were worked out from the DNA. The sample carries about 240,000 clones, 70% to 90% recorded once. The sample is drawn from a study of blood T cell repertoires in COVID-19. V lost 4 bases to trimming and J lost 5 bases, with 19 bases between them. The CDR3 is made up of 16 amino acids. CDR1 MGHRA and CDR2 YSYEKL come from the germline V gene.

The chain employs TRBV4-1 and TRBJ2-3; tentative D call: TRBD1 (6 bases). The sequence came from a woman between 65 and 79 years old with active or convalescent COVID-19. Source material: peripheral blood. This CDR3 is CASSLTVTGYGDTQYF. Here the CDR3 DNA reads TGCGCCAGCAGCCTTACAGTTACAGGGTACGGAGATACGCAGTATTTT.